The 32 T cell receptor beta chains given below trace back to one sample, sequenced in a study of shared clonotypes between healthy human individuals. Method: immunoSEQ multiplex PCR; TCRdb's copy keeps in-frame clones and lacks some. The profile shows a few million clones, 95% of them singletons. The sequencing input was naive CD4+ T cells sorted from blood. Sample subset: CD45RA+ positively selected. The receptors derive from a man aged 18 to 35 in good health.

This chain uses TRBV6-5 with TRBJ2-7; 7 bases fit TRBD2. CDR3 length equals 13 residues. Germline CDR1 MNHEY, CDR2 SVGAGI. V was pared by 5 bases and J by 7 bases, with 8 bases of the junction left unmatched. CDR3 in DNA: TGTGCCAGCAGTAGATCGGGGGGAGGGGAGCAGTACTTC. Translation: CASSRSGGGEQYF.

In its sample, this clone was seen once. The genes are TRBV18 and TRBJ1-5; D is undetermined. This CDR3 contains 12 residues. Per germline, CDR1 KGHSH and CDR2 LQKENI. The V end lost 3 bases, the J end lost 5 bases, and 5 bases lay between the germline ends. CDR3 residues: CASSPADQPQHF. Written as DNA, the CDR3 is TGTGCCAGCTCACCCGCCGATCAGCCCCAGCATTTT.

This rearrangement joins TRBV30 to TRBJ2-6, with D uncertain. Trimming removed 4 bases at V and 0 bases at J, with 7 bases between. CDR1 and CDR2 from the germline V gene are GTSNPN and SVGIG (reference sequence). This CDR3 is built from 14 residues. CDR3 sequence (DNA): TGTGCCTGGATCGGGCACTCTGGGGCCAACGTCCTGACTTTC. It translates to CAWIGHSGANVLTF.

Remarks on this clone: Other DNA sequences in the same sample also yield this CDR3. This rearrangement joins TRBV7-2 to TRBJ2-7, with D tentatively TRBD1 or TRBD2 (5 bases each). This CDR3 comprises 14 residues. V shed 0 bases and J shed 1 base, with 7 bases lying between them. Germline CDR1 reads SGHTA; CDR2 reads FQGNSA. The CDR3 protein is CASSLAGPSYEQYF. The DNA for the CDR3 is TGTGCCAGCAGCTTAGCGGGACCATCCTACGAGCAGTACTTC.

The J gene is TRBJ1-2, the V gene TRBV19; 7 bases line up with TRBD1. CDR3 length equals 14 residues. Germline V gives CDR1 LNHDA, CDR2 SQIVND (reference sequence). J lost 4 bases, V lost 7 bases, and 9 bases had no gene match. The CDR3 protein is CASTPGGGGYGYTF. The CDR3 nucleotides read TGTGCCAGTACCCCGGGAGGGGGCGGCTATGGCTACACCTTC.

The CDR3 DNA reads as TGTGCCAGCTCACCCCGGATCGGGGACAGAACCTACAATGAGCAGTTCTTC. The encoded protein is CASSPRIGDRTYNEQFF. The chain employs TRBV18 and TRBJ2-1, with TRBD1 matching over 7 bases. The V segment lost 3 bases and the J segment 2 bases; nucleotides outside the gene matches: 10. Germline CDR1 and CDR2: KGHSH and LQKENI. This CDR3 comprises 17 residues.

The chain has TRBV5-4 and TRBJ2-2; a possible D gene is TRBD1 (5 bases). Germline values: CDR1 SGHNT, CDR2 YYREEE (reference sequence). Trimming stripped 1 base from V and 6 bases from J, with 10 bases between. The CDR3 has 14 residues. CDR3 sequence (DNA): TGTGCCAGCAGCTTGTCGCAGGGATCCGGGGAGCTGTTTTTT. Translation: CASSLSQGSGELFF.

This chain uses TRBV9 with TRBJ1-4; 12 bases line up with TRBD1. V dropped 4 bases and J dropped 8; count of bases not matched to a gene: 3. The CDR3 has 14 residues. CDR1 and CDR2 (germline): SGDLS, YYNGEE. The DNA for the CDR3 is TGTGCCAGCAGCCGGGGACAGGGGGCGGAAAAACTGTTTTTT. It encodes CASSRGQGAEKLFF.

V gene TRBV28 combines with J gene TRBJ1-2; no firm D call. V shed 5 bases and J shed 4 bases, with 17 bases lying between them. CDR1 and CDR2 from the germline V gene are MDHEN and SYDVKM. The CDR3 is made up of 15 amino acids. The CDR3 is CASSLPKEFRYGYTF. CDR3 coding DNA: TGTGCCAGCAGTCTGCCCAAGGAGTTCCGCTATGGCTACACCTTC.

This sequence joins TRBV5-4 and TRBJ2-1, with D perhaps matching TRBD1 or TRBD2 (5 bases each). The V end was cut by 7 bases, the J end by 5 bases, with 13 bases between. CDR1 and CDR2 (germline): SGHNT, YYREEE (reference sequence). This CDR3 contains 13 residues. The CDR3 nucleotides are TGTGCCAGCTGGGGACGCCGTGACAATGAGCAGTTCTTC. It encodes CASWGRRDNEQFF.

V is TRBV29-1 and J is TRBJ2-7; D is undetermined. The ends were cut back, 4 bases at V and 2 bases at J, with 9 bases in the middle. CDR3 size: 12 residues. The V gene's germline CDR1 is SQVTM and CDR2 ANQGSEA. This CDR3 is CSVGAGTYEQYF. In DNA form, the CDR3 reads TGCAGCGTTGGGGCAGGAACCTACGAGCAGTACTTC.

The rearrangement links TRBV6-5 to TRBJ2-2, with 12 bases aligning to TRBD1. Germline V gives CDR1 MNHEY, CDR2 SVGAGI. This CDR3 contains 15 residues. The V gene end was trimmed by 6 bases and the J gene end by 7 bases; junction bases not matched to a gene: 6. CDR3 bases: TGTGCCAGCAGAACCGGGACAGGGGGCTTCGGGGAGCTGTTTTTT. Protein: CASRTGTGGFGELFF.

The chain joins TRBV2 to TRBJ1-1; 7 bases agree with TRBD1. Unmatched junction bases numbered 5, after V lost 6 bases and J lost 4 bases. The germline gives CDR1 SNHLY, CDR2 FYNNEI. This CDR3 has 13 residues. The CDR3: CASSPTGTTEAFF. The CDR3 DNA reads TGTGCCAGCAGCCCGACAGGGACCACTGAAGCTTTCTTT.

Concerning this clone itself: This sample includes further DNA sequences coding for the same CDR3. DNA of the CDR3: TGTGCTAGTGGTTTGGAGGAAAATACTGAAGCTTTCTTT. This sequence encodes CASGLEENTEAFF. This rearrangement joins TRBV12-5 to TRBJ1-1, with D uncertain. CDR1 and CDR2 (germline): LGHNT, FRNRAP. The CDR3 totals 13 residues. V was shortened by 1 base and J by 5 bases, with 8 bases between the two germline ends.

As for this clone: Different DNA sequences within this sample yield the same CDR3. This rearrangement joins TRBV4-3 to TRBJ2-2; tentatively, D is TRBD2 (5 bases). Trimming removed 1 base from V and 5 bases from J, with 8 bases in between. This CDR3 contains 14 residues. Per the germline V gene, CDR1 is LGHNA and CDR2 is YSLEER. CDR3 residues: CASSQVGGTGELFF. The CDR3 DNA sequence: TGCGCCAGCAGCCAAGTTGGCGGGACCGGGGAGCTGTTTTTT.

CDR3 nucleotide sequence: TGTGCCAGCAGATCTCGAGGCAACACTGAAGCTTTCTTT. Amino acids: CASRSRGNTEAFF. This sequence joins TRBV28 and TRBJ1-1; no reliable D call. This CDR3 spans 13 amino acids. Per germline, CDR1 MDHEN and CDR2 SYDVKM. V lost 6 bases and J lost 2, with 10 bases in between.

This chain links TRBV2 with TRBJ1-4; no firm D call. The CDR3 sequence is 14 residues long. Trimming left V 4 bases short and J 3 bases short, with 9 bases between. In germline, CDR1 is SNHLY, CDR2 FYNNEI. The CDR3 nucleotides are TGTGCCAGCAGTGGAAGACAAGCTAATGAAAAACTGTTTTTT. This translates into CASSGRQANEKLFF.

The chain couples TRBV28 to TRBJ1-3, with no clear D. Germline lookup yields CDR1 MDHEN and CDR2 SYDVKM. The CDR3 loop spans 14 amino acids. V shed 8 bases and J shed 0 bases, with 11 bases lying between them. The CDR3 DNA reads TGTGCCAGCGGGGAGCTAGTCTCTGGAAACACCATATATTTT. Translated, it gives CASGELVSGNTIYF. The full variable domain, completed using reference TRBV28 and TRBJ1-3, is DVKVTQSSRYLVKRTGEKVFLECVQDMDHENMFWYRQDPGLGLRLIYFSYDVKMKEKGDIPEGYSVSREKKERFSLILESASTNQTSMYLCASGELVSGNTIYFGEGSWLTVV.

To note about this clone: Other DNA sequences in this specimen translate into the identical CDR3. CDR3 loop: CASSLDRAKNIQYF. Here the CDR3 DNA reads TGTGCCAGCAGCTTAGACAGGGCCAAAAACATTCAGTACTTC. The chain uses TRBV5-6 and TRBJ2-4, with D perhaps TRBD1 (6 bases). Germline V CDR1 and CDR2: SGHDT, YYEEEE. This CDR3 has 14 residues. V lost 2 bases to trimming and J lost 1 base, with 7 bases between them.

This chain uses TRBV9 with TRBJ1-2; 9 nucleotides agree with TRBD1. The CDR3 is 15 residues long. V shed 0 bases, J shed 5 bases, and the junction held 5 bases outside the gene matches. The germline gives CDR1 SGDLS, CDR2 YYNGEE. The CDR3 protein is CASSVDRDRAYGYTF. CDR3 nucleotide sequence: TGTGCCAGCAGCGTAGACCGGGACAGGGCTTATGGCTACACCTTC. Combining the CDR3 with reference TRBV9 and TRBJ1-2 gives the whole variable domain DSGVTQTPKHLITATGQRVTLRCSPRSGDLSVYWYQQSLDQGLQFLIQYYNGEERAKGNILERFSAQQFPDLHSELNLSSLELGDSALYFCASSVDRDRAYGYTFGSGTRLTVV.

The CDR3 DNA reads as TGTGCCAGCAGTTTCAGGGGTAATTCACCCCTCCACTTT. Its protein is CASSFRGNSPLHF. The V call is TRBV6-5, the J call TRBJ1-6, with D possibly TRBD1 on 6 matching bases. The CDR3 is made up of 13 amino acids. Germline assignment: CDR1 MNHEY and CDR2 SVGAGI. V was clipped by 4 bases and J by 6 bases, with 7 bases between them.

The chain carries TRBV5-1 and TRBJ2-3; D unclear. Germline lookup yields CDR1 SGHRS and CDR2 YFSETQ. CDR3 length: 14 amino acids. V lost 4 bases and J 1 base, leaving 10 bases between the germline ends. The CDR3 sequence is CASSTYEGTDTQYF. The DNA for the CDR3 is TGCGCCAGCAGCACCTATGAGGGCACAGATACGCAGTATTTT.

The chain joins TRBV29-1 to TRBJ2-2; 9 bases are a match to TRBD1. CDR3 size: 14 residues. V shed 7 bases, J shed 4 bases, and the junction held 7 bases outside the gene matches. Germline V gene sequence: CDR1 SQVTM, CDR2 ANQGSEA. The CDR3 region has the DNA TGCAGCGCCCGGACAGGGGTTATCACCGGGGAGCTGTTTTTT. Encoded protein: CSARTGVITGELFF.

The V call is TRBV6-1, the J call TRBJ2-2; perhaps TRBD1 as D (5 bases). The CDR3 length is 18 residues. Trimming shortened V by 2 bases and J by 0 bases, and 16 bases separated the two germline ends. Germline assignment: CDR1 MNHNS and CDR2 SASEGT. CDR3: CASSEQRQQTSNTGELFF. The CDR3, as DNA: TGTGCCAGCAGTGAACAAAGACAGCAAACCTCGAACACCGGGGAGCTGTTTTTT.

CDR3 in amino acids: CASSERSGSFYEQYF. The CDR3 DNA is TGTGCCAGCAGCGAACGGAGCGGGAGCTTCTACGAGCAGTACTTC. The chain has TRBV7-8 and TRBJ2-7, with 8 nucleotides matching TRBD2. This CDR3 has 15 amino acids. Germline assignment: CDR1 SGHVS and CDR2 FQNEAQ. V was pared by 5 bases and J by 3 bases, with 9 bases of the junction left unmatched.

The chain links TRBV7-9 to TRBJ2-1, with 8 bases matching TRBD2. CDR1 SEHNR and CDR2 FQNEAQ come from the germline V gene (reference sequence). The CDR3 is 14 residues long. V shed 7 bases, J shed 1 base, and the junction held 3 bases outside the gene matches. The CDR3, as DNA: TGTGCCAGCAACGCGGGGGGTTCCTACAATGAGCAGTTCTTC. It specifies CASNAGGSYNEQFF.

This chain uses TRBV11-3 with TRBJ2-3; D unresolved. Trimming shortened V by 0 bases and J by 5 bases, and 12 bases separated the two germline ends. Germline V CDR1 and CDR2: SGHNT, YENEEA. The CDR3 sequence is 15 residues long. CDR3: CASSLDGTTRDTQYF. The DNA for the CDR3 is TGTGCCAGCAGCTTAGATGGTACCACCAGAGATACGCAGTATTTT.

CDR3 DNA sequence: TGTGCCAGCAGCTTTCCGGGGAACCAAGAGACCCAGTACTTC. Translated, it gives CASSFPGNQETQYF. The chain has TRBV5-6 and TRBJ2-5; the D gene is possibly TRBD2 (5 bases). V was shortened by 2 bases and J by 0 bases, with 8 bases between the two germline ends. The length of the CDR3 is 14 residues. CDR1 is SGHDT and CDR2 is YYEEEE in the germline V gene.

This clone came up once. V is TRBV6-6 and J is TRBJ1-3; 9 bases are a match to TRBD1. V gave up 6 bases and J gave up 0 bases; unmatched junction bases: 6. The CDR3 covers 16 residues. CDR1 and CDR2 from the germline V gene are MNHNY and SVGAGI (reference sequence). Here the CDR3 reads CASSRGQGSSGNTIYF. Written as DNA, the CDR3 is TGTGCCAGCAGCCGGGGACAGGGAAGCTCTGGAAACACCATATATTTT.

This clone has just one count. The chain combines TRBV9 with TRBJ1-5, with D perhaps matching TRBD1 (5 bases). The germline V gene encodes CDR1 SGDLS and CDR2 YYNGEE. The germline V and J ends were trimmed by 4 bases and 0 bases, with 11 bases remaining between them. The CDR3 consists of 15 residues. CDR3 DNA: TGTGCCAGCAGCCCGGGACGGACTAGCAATCAGCCCCAGCATTTT. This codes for CASSPGRTSNQPQHF.

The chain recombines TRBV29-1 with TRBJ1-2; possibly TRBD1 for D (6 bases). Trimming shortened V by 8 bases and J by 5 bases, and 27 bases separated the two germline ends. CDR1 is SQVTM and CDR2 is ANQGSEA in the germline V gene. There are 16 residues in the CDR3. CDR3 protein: CSPGRDKVPLLYGYTF. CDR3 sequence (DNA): TGCAGCCCCGGAAGGGACAAAGTCCCCCTTCTTTATGGCTACACCTTC.

CDR3 loop: CASSPLTSGIQETQYF. The CDR3, as DNA: TGTGCCAGCAGCCCCCTGACTAGCGGGATTCAAGAGACCCAGTACTTC. The chain recombines TRBV14 with TRBJ2-5, with 11 bases fitting TRBD2. The germline V gene has CDR1 SGHDN and CDR2 FVKESK. After removal of 4 bases from V and 2 bases from J, the junction contained 6 bases not matched to a gene. The CDR3 consists of 16 residues.